The clone carrying this T cell receptor beta chain was recorded once. Its antigen is unknown. CDR3 length: 13 residues. V shed 0 bases and J 14 bases; nucleotides not matched to a gene: 4. Some clones are missing from TCRdb's copy, which holds only in-frame ones; the method was immunoSEQ multiplex PCR. Of some 54,000 clones detected, more than 70% appear once; the ten largest clones hold just under 2%. This sample is drawn from a study of T cell responses to AZD1222 COVID-19 vaccine. Regarding the study as a whole: Nearly half of unique spike-specific TCRs reportedly avoided B.1.351 and B.1.1.7 mutated regions. Baseline serology detected seropositivity in only six AZD1222 recipients. Mostly white British, mostly female donors; authors suggested clonal diversity may be underestimated.

The specimen was peripheral blood, collected on day 0 of AZD1222 vaccination. The chain has TRBV12-3 or TRBV12-4 and TRBJ2-1; TRBD1 agrees at 10 bases. The TCR originated in an adult in good health. For the CDR3, the DNA is TGTGCCAGCAGTTTAGCGAGGGACAGGGGAAAGTTCTTC. Its protein product is CASSLARDRGKFF.